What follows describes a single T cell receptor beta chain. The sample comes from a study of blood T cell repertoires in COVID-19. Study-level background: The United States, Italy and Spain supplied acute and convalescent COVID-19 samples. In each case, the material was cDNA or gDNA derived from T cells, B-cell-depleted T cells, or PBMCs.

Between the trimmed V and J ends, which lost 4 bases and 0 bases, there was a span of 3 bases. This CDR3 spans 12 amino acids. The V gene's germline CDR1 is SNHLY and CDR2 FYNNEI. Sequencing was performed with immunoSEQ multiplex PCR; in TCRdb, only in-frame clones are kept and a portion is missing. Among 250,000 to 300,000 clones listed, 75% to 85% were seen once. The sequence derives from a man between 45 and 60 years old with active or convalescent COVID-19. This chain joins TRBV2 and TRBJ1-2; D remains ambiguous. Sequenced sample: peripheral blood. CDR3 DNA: TGTGCCAGCAGTGTAGCTAACTATGGCTACACCTTC. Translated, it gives CASSVANYGYTF.